At least ten counts were recorded for the clone carrying this T cell receptor (beta chain). The data belong to a study of T-cell reconstitution after alpha-beta-depleted transplantation in children. As it was prepared, the TCRbeta library received unique molecular identifiers. Via MiXCR, TCRdb re-called the PCR reads, giving one row per CDR3 protein. This table holds roughly 23,000 distinct CDR3 sequences, under 13% found once. The source of this sequence is a human donor who donated a stem cell graft to a child with chronic granulomatous disease. Sequenced material: PBMCs from the stem cell graft donor, taken from the stem cell graft.

Here the CDR3 DNA reads TGCAGTGCTAGAGTGACTAGCGGGGTCAATGAGCAGTTCTTC. Its protein product is CSARVTSGVNEQFF. The chain links TRBV20-1 to TRBJ2-1, with 11 bases identical to TRBD2. This CDR3 is built from 14 residues. Germline V CDR1 and CDR2: DFQATT, SNEGSKA (reference sequence). V was pared by 1 base and J by 6 bases, with 2 bases of the junction left unmatched.